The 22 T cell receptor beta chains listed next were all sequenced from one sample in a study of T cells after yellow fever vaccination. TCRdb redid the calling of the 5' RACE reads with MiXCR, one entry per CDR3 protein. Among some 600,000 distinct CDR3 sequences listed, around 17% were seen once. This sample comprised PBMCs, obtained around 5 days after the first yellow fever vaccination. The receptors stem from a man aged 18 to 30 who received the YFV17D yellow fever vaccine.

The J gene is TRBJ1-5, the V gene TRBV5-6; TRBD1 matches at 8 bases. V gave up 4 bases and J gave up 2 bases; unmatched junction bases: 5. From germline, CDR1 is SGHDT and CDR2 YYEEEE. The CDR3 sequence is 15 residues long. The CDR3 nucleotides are TGTGCCAGCAGCCGAGGACAGGGTCGCAATCAGCCCCAGCATTTT. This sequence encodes CASSRGQGRNQPQHF.

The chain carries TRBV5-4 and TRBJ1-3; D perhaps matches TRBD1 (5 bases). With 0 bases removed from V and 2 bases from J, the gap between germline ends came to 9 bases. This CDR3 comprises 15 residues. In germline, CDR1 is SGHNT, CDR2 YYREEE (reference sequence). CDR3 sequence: CASSLAGGAGNTIYF. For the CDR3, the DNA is TGTGCCAGCAGCTTGGCCGGGGGGGCTGGAAACACCATATATTTT. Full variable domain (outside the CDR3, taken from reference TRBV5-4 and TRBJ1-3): ETGVTQSPTHLIKTRGQQVTLRCSSQSGHNTVSWYQQALGQGPQFIFQYYREEENGRGNFPPRFSGLQFPNYSSELNVNALELDDSALYLCASSLAGGAGNTIYFGEGSWLTVV.

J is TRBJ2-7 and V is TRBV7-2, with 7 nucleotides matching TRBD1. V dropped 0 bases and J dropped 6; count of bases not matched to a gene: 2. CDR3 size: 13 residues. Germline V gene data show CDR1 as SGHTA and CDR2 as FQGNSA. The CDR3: CASSLAAGGEQYV. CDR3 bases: TGTGCCAGCAGCTTAGCGGCAGGGGGCGAGCAGTACGTC.

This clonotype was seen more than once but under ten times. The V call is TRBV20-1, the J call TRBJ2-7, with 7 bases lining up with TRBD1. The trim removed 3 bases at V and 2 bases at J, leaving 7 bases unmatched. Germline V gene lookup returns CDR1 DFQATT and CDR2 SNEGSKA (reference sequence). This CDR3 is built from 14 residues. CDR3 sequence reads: CSARPDRTAYEQYF. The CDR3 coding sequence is TGCAGTGCTAGGCCGGACAGGACCGCCTACGAGCAGTACTTC.

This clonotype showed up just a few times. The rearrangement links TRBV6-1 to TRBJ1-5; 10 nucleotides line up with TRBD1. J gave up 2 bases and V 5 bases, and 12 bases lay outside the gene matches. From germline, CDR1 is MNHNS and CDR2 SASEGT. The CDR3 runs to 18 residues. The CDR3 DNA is TGTGCCAGCAGTACGGACAGGGGGGGTGGAGGTCGCAATCAGCCCCAGCATTTT. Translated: CASSTDRGGGGRNQPQHF.

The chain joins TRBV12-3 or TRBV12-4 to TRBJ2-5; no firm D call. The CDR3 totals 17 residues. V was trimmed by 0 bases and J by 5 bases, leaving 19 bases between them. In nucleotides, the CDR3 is TGTGCCAGCAGTTTAGCGGGTCTGGGCGGAGTGTGGGAGACCCAGTACTTC. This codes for CASSLAGLGGVWETQYF.

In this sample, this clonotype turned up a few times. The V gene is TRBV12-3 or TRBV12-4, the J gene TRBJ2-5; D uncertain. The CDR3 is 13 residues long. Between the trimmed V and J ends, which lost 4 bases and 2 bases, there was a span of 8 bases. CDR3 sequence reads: CASSSTPQETQYF. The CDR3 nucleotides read TGTGCCAGCAGTTCGACTCCTCAAGAGACCCAGTACTTC.

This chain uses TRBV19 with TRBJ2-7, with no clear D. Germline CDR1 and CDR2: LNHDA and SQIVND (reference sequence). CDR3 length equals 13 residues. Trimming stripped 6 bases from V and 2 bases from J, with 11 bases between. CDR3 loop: CASRGWETYEQYF. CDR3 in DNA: TGTGCCAGTAGAGGCTGGGAAACCTACGAGCAGTACTTC.

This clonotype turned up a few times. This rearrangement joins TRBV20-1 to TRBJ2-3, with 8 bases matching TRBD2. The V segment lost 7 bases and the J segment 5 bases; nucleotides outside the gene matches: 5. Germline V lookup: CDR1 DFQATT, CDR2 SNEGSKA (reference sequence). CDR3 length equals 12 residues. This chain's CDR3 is CSVGSGVDTQYF. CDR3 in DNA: TGCAGTGTTGGTAGCGGGGTAGATACGCAGTATTTT.

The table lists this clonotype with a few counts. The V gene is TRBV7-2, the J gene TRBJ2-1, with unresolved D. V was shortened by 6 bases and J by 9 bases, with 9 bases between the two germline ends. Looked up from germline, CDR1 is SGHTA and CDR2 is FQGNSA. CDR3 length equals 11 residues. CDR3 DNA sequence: TGTGCCAGCAGACAAGCTGGTGAGCAGTTCTTC. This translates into CASRQAGEQFF. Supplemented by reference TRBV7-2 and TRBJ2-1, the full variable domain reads GAGVSQSPSNKVTEKGKDVELRCDPISGHTALYWYRQSLGQGLEFLIYFQGNSAPDKSGLPSDRFSAERTGGSVSTLTIQRTQQEDSAVYLCASRQAGEQFFGPGTRLTVL.

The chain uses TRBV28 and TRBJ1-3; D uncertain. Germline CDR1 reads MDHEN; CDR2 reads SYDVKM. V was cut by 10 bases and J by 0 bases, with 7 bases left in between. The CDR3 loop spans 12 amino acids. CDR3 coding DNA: TGTGCCACTCAAATCTCTGGAAACACCATATATTTT. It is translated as CATQISGNTIYF.

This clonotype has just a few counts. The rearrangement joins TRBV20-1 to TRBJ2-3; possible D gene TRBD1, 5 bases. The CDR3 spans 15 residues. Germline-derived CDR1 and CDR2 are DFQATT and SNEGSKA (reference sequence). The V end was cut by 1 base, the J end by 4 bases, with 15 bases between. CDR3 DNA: TGCAGTGCTAGAGTTGTTTTGGACAACTCAGATACGCAGTATTTT. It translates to CSARVVLDNSDTQYF.

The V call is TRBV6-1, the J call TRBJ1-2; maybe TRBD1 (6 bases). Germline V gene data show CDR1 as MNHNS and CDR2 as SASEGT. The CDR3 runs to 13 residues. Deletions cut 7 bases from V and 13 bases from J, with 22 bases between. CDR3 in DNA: TGTGCCAGCACTCTCCAGGGGCACAAGGGCACCACCTTC. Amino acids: CASTLQGHKGTTF.

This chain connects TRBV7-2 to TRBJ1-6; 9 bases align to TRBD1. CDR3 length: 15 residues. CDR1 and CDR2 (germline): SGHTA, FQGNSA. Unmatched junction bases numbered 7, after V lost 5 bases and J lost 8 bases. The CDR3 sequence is CASSGRDRVHSPLHF. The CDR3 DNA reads TGTGCCAGCAGCGGCCGGGACAGGGTGCATTCACCCCTCCACTTT. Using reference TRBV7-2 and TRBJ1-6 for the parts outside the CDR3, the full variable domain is GAGVSQSPSNKVTEKGKDVELRCDPISGHTALYWYRQSLGQGLEFLIYFQGNSAPDKSGLPSDRFSAERTGGSVSTLTIQRTQQEDSAVYLCASSGRDRVHSPLHFGNGTRLTVT.

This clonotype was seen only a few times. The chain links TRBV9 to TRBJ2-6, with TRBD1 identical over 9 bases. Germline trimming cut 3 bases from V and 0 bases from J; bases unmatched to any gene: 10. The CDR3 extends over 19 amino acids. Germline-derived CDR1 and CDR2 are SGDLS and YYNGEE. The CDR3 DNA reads TGTGCCAGCAGCGAAGGGCCGGGGACAGGGACCTCTGGGGCCAACGTCCTGACTTTC. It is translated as CASSEGPGTGTSGANVLTF.

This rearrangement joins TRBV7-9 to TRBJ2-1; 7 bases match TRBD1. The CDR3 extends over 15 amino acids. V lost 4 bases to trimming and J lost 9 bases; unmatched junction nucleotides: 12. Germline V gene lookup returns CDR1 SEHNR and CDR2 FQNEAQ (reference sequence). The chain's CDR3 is CASSSPSRGFGEQFF. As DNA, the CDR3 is TGTGCCAGCAGCTCCCCCAGCAGGGGGTTTGGTGAGCAGTTCTTC. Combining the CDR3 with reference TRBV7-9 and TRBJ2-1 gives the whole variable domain DTGVSQNPRHKITKRGQNVTFRCDPISEHNRLYWYRQTLGQGPEFLTYFQNEAQLEKSRLLSDRFSAERPKGSFSTLEIQRTEQGDSAMYLCASSSPSRGFGEQFFGPGTRLTVL.

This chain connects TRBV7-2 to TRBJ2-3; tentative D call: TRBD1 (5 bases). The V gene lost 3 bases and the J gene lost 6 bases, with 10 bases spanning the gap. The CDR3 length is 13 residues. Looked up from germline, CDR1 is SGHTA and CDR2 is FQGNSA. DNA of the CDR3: TGTGCCAGCAGCTTGGCCTACAGGGATACGCAGTATTTT. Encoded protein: CASSLAYRDTQYF.

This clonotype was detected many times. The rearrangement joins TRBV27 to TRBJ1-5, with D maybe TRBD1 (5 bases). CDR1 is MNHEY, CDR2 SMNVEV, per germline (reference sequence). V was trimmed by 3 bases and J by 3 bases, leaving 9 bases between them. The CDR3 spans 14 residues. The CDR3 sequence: CASSFGGVNQPQHF. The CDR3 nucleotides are TGTGCCAGCAGTTTCGGAGGGGTCAATCAGCCCCAGCATTTT.

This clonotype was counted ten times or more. CDR3: CASSLVGPFSFF. The CDR3 DNA reads TGTGCCAGCAGCTTAGTCGGGCCTTTTTCTTTCTTT. V and J are TRBV7-2 and TRBJ1-1, with D unclear. Germline values: CDR1 SGHTA, CDR2 FQGNSA. The germline V and J ends were trimmed by 1 base and 12 bases, with 12 bases remaining between them. This CDR3 spans 12 amino acids.

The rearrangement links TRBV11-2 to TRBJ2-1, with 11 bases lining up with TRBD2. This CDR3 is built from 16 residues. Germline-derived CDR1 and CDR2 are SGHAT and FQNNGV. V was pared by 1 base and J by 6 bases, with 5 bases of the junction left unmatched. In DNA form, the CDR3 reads TGTGCCAGCAGCTTAGCTCTAGCGGGGGGCCCCAATGAGCAGTTCTTC. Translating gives CASSLALAGGPNEQFF.

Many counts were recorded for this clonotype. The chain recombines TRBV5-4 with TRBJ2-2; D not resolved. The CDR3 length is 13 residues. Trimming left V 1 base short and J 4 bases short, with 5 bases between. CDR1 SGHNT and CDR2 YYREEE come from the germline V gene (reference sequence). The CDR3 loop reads CASSLIATGELFF. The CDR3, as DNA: TGTGCCAGCAGCTTGATAGCCACCGGGGAGCTGTTTTTT.

The CDR3 nucleotides are TGTGCCAGCAGTTTATATTCGGGCCAACCCCTCCACTTT. This translates into CASSLYSGQPLHF. This chain uses TRBV27 with TRBJ1-6; the D is unclear. V gave up 1 base and J gave up 12 bases, with 10 bases separating them. This CDR3 spans 13 amino acids. From germline, CDR1 is MNHEY and CDR2 SMNVEV (reference sequence).